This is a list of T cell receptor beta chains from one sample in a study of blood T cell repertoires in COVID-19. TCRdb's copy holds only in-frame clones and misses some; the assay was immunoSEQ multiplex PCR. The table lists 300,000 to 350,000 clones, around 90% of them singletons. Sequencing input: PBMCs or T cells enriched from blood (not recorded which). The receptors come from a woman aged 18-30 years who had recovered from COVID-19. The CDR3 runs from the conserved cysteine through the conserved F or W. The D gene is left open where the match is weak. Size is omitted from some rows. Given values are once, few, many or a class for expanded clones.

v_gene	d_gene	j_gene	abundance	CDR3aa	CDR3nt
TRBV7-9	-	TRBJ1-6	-	CASSLTQGNGSPLHF	TGTGCCAGCAGCTTAACTCAGGGGAATGGATCACCCCTCCACTTT
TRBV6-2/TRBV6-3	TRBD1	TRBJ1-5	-	CASSPGTAVSQPQHF	TGTGCCAGCAGCCCCGGGACAGCCGTGAGCCAGCCCCAGCATTTT
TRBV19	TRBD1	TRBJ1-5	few	CASVDRGGQPQHF	TGTGCCAGCGTTGACAGGGGCGGTCAGCCCCAGCATTTT
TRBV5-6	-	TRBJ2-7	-	CASSLGQGIDEQYF	TGTGCCAGCAGCTTGGGGCAGGGGATCGACGAGCAGTACTTC
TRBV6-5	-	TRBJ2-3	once	CASLRLDNNTDTQYF	TGTGCCAGCTTAAGACTAGATAATAACACAGATACGCAGTATTTT
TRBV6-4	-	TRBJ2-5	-	CASSLSSLGVSERETQYF	TGTGCCAGCAGTCTTTCTTCGTTAGGAGTGAGTGAGCGGGAGACCCAGTACTTC
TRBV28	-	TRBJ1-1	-	CASSPDRLTEAFF	TGTGCCAGCAGTCCCGACAGGTTAACTGAAGCTTTCTTT
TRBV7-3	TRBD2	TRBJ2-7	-	CASSLAGGLQYEQYF	TGTGCCAGTAGCTTAGCGGGAGGCCTCCAGTACGAGCAGTACTTC
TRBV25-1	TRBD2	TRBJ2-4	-	CASSEAGGPLAKNIQYF	TGTGCCAGCAGTGAAGCGGGAGGCCCACTAGCCAAAAACATTCAGTACTTC
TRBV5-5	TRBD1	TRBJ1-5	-	CASSLTGDQPQHF	TGTGCCAGCAGCTTGACAGGGGATCAGCCCCAGCATTTT
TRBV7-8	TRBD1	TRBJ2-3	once	CASSSWTGGADTQYF	TGTGCCAGCAGCTCATGGACAGGGGGCGCAGATACGCAGTATTTT
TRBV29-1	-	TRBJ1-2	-	CSVEWSDYGYTF	TGCAGCGTTGAGTGGTCGGACTATGGCTACACCTTC
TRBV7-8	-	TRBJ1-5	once	CASSLIDSNQPQHF	TGTGCCAGCAGCTTAATCGACAGTAATCAGCCCCAGCATTTT
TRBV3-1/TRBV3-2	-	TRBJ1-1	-	CASSQGAQGVSTEAFF	TGTGCCAGCAGCCAAGGGGCCCAAGGGGTAAGCACTGAAGCTTTCTTT
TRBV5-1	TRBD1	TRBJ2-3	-	CASSQDRGYADTQYF	TGCGCCAGCAGCCAGGACAGGGGGTACGCAGATACGCAGTATTTT
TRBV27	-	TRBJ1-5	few	CASSTAAGVQPQHF	TGTGCCAGCAGTACAGCCGCAGGGGTACAGCCCCAGCATTTT